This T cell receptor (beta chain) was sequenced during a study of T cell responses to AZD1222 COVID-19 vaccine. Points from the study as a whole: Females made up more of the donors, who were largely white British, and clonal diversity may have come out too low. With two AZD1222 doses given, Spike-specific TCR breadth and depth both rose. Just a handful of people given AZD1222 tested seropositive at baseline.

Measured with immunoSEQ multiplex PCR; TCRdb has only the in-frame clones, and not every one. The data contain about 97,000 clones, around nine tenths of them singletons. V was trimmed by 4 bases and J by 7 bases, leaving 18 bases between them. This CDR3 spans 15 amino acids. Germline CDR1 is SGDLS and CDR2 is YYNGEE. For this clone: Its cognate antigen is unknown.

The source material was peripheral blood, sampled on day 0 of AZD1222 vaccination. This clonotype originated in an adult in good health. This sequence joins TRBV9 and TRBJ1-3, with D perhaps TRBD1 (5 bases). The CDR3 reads CASSPQPTERNTIYF. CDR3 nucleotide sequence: TGTGCCAGCAGCCCTCAACCGACAGAGCGTAACACCATATATTTT.